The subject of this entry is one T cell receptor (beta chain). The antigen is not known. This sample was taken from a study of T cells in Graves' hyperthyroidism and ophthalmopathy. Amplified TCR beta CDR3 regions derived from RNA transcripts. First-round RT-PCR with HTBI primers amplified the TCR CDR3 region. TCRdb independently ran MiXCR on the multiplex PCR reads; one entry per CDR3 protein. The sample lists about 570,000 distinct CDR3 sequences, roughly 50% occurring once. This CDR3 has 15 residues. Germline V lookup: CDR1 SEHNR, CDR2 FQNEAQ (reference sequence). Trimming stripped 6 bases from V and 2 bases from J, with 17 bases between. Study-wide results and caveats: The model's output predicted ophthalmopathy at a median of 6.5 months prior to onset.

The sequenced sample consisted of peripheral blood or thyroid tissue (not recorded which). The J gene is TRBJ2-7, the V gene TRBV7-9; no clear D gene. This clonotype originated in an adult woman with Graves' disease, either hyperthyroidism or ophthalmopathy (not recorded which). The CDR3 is CASSYQIQLPYEQYF. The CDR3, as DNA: TGTGCCAGCAGTTACCAGATCCAACTTCCCTACGAGCAGTACTTC.